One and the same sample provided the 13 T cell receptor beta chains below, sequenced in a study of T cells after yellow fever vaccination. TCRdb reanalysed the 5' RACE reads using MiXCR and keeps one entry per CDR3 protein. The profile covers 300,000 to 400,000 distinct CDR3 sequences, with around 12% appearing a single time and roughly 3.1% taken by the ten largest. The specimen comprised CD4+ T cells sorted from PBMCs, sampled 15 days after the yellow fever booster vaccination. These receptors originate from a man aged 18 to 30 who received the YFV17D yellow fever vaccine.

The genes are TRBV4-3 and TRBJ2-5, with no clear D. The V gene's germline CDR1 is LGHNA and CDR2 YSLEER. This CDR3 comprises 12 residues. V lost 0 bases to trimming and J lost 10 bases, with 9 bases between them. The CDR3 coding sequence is TGCGCCAGCAGCCAAGATGCAGGTATCCAGTACTTC. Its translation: CASSQDAGIQYF.

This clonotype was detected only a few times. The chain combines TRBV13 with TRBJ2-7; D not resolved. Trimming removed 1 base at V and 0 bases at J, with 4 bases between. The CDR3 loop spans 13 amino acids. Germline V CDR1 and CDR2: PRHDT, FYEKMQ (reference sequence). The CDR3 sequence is CASSLAVSYEQYV. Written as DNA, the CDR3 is TGTGCCAGCAGCTTAGCCGTCTCCTACGAGCAGTACGTC.

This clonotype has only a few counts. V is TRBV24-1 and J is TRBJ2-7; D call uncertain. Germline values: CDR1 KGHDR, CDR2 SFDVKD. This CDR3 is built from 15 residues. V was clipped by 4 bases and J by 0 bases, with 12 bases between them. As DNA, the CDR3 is TGTGCCACCAGTGAAAGAACTGCTGACTCCTACGAGCAGTACTTC. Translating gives CATSERTADSYEQYF.

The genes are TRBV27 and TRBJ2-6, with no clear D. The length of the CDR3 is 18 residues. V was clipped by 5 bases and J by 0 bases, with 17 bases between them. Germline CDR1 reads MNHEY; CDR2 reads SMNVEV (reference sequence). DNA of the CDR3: TGTGCCAGCAGTCGAGATCCGCAGCCTCACTCTGGGGCCAACGTCCTGACTTTC. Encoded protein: CASSRDPQPHSGANVLTF.

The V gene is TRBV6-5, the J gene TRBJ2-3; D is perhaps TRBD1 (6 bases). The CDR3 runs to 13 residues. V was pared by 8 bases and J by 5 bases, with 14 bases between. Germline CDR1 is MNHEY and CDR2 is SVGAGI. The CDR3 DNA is TGTGCCAGCGGGTGGACAGCCGGAGATACGCAGTATTTT. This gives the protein CASGWTAGDTQYF.

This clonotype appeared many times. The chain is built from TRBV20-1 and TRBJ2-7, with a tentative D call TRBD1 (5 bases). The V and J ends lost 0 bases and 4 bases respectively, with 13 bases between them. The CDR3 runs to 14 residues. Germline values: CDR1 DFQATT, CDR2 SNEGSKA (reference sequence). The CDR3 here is CSARDDSNTYEQYV. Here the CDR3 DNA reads TGCAGTGCTAGAGACGACAGTAACACTTACGAGCAGTACGTC.

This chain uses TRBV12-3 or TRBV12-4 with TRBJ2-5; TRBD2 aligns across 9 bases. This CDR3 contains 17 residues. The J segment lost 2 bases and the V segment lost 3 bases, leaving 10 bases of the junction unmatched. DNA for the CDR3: TGTGCCAGCAGTTTGCGAGCGGGGGGTCTCCTACAAGAGACCCAGTACTTC. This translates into CASSLRAGGLLQETQYF.

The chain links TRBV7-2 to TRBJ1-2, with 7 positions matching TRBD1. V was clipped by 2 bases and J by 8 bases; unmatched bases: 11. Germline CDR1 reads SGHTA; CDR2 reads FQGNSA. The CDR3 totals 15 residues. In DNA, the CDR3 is TGTGCCAGCAGCTTATGGGTGACAGGGATCGACGGCTACACCTTC. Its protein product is CASSLWVTGIDGYTF. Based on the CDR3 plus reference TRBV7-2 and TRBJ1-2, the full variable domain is GAGVSQSPSNKVTEKGKDVELRCDPISGHTALYWYRQSLGQGLEFLIYFQGNSAPDKSGLPSDRFSAERTGGSVSTLTIQRTQQEDSAVYLCASSLWVTGIDGYTFGSGTRLTVV.

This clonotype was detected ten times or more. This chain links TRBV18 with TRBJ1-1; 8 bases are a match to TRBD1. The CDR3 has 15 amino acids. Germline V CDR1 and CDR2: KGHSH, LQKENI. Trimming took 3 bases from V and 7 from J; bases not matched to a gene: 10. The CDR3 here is CASSPGTGRQLEAFF. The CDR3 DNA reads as TGTGCCAGCTCACCCGGGACAGGAAGGCAACTTGAAGCTTTCTTT.

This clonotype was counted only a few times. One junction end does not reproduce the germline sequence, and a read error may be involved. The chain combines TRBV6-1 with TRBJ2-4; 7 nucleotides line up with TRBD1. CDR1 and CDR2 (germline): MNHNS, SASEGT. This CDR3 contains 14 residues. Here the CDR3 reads CASSEQTGLPIQYF. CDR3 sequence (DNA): TGCGCCAGCAGTGAACAGACAGGGCTCCCCATTCAGTACTTC.

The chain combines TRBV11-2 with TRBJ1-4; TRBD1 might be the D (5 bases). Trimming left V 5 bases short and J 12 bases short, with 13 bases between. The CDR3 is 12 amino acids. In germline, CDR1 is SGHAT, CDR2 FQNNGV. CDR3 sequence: CASSAALGELFF. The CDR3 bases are TGTGCCAGCAGCGCGGCCCTGGGGGAACTGTTTTTT.

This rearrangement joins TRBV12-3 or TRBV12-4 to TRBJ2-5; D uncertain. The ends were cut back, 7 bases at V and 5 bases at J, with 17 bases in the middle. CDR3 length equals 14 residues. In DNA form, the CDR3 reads TGTGCCAGCACCTCGACGAACCGAAGGGAGACCCAGTACTTC. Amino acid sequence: CASTSTNRRETQYF.

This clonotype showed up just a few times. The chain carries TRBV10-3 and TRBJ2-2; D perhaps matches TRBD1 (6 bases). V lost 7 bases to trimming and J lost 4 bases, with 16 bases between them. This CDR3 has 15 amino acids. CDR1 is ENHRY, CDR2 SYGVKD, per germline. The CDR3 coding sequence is TGTGCCATCACCGGACAGCTTCGGGGCACCGGGGAGCTGTTTTTT. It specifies CAITGQLRGTGELFF.